This note documents a single T cell receptor (beta chain) sequence. Antigen: not known. This sample stems from a study of T cell repertoires in cytomegalovirus infection. Turning to the study itself: Use of recently identified HLA-C-restricted and well-studied HLA-B-restricted CMV epitopes was part of the study. Through public TCR beta signatures, both CMV infection and matching HLA type were indicated. Study-wide results and limits: HLA-C-restricted CMV-specific TCR beta clonotypes were dominant in the ex vivo response.

TCRdb reanalysed the reads using MiXCR and keeps one entry per CDR3 protein. The sample yields approximately 910,000 distinct CDR3 sequences, approximately 31% seen once. J was trimmed by 0 bases and V by 5 bases; bases with no gene match: 13. The CDR3 is 17 amino acids. Germline V gene data show CDR1 as SGHDN and CDR2 as FVKESK. The input for sequencing was cultured CD8+ T cells from PBMCs, taken from culture after CMV antigen stimulation. The clonotype was recovered from a human donor in good health (CMV status not recorded). Some clones in this sample may be carry-over from other donors' samples. The chain couples TRBV14 to TRBJ2-7; 7 nucleotides align to TRBD2. The CDR3 here is CASSANPGTISSYEQYF. The CDR3, as DNA: TGTGCCAGCAGCGCAAACCCCGGGACTATCAGCTCCTACGAGCAGTACTTC. Supplemented by reference TRBV14 and TRBJ2-7, the full variable domain reads EAGVTQFPSHSVIEKGQTVTLRCDPISGHDNLYWYRRVMGKEIKFLLHFVKESKQDESGMPNNRFLAERTGGTYSTLKVQPAELEDSGVYFCASSANPGTISSYEQYFGPGTRLTVT.